Each of the 9 T cell receptor beta chains below was sequenced from the same sample in a study of human T cells and chemical hapten exposure. Each CDR3 protein is one row after TCRdb ran MiXCR on the RACE reads. The table includes some 340,000 distinct CDR3 sequences, roughly 6.9% detected once. The time point denotes: patch test 1, 2 weeks after DPC sensitization. The treatment was: therapeutic diphenylcyclopropenone sensitization with weekly scalp DPC. Material: whole blood, obtained in connection with sensitization to the hapten diphenylcyclopropenone (DPC). The receptors derive from a woman aged 18-35 years with alopecia areata. Some clones in this sample may be carry-over from other donors' samples.

This clonotype was detected ten times or more. V and J are TRBV18 and TRBJ2-7; D gene uncertain. V dropped 3 bases and J dropped 6 bases, with 9 bases sitting between them. In germline, CDR1 is KGHSH, CDR2 LQKENI. CDR3 length: 12 amino acids. This CDR3 reads CASSPPLGEQYF. The CDR3 DNA reads as TGTGCCAGCTCACCCCCCCTTGGCGAGCAGTACTTC.

Many counts were recorded for this clonotype. The chain uses TRBV4-2 and TRBJ2-3, with 7 bases fitting TRBD1. The ends lost 1 base at V and 1 base at J; junction bases unmatched: 2. The CDR3 totals 15 residues. Germline CDR1 and CDR2: LGHNA and YNFKEQ. CDR3 amino acids: CASSQGGQGTDTQYF. The CDR3 coding sequence is TGTGCCAGCAGCCAAGGTGGACAGGGCACAGATACGCAGTATTTT.

This clonotype came up a few times. The gene calls are TRBV20-1 and TRBJ2-3, with TRBD2 matching 10 bases. Looked up from germline, CDR1 is DFQATT and CDR2 is SNEGSKA (reference sequence). V lost 6 bases and J lost 1; bases outside the gene matches: 10. The CDR3 is made up of 16 amino acids. The CDR3 region has the DNA TGCAGTGCCCGCACGTCTAGCGGGGGCCGCACAGATACGCAGTATTTT. Its translation is CSARTSSGGRTDTQYF.

This clonotype showed up just a few times. J is TRBJ2-3 and V is TRBV6-5, with TRBD1 matching 7 bases. Germline assignment: CDR1 MNHEY and CDR2 SVGAGI. The V segment lost 0 bases and the J segment 9 bases; nucleotides outside the gene matches: 12. The CDR3 is 16 amino acids. The CDR3 DNA reads TGTGCCAGCAGTTACTCGAGGACAGGAAGGGTTGCCACGCAGTATTTT. It codes for CASSYSRTGRVATQYF.

V and J are TRBV20-1 and TRBJ1-5; TRBD1 is a possible D gene (5 bases). The germline V and J ends were trimmed by 1 base and 9 bases, with 22 bases remaining between them. This CDR3 has 16 residues. Germline V gives CDR1 DFQATT, CDR2 SNEGSKA (reference sequence). As DNA, the CDR3 is TGCAGTGCTAGAGCCTCTCCGGGACGCCAGGCAGGGCCCCAGCATTTT. Protein: CSARASPGRQAGPQHF.

This clonotype was detected many times. CDR3 residues: CASSDRDRRDTQYF. CDR3 nucleotides: TGTGCCAGCAGCGACCGGGACAGACGAGATACGCAGTATTTT. The chain employs TRBV2 and TRBJ2-3; 7 bases map to TRBD1. The CDR3 covers 14 residues. The V gene end was trimmed by 6 bases and the J gene end by 5 bases; junction bases not matched to a gene: 8. Germline loops: CDR1 SNHLY, CDR2 FYNNEI.

This clonotype has only a few counts. The rearrangement joins TRBV7-2 to TRBJ1-4, with no clear D. The V end was cut by 1 base, the J end by 3 bases, with 12 bases between. Looked up from germline, CDR1 is SGHTA and CDR2 is FQGNSA. The CDR3 is made up of 16 amino acids. For the CDR3, the DNA is TGTGCCAGCAGCTTAGGGGGTAGGTCCCCTAATGAAAAACTGTTTTTT. The encoded protein is CASSLGGRSPNEKLFF.

The V and J genes are TRBV9 and TRBJ2-3; D not resolved. Trimming pared 2 bases from V and 4 bases from J, leaving 14 bases between. The length of the CDR3 is 15 residues. Looked up from germline, CDR1 is SGDLS and CDR2 is YYNGEE. This CDR3 reads CASSVAPIAADTQYF. The CDR3 coding sequence is TGTGCCAGCAGCGTGGCCCCAATAGCAGCAGATACGCAGTATTTT.

This clonotype was detected many times. The chain is built from TRBV7-8 and TRBJ2-1, with D tentatively TRBD2 (6 bases). Trimming removed 2 bases from V and 3 bases from J, with 11 bases in between. The CDR3 loop spans 15 amino acids. The V gene's germline CDR1 is SGHVS and CDR2 FQNEAQ. CDR3 sequence reads: CASSLRASDYNEQFF. Here the CDR3 DNA reads TGTGCCAGCAGCTTAAGAGCTAGCGACTACAATGAGCAGTTCTTC. The whole variable domain, filled in from reference TRBV7-8 and TRBJ2-1, reads GAGVSQSPRYKVAKRGQDVALRCDPISGHVSLFWYQQALGQGPEFLTYFQNEAQLDKSGLPSDRFFAERPEGSVSTLKIQRTQQEDSAVYLCASSLRASDYNEQFFGPGTRLTVL.